This passage covers 15 T cell receptor beta chains from one sample sequenced in a study of cytomegalovirus exposure and HLA in healthy donors. 13 Jbeta primers and 60 Vbeta primers were used for the PCR. Profiling relied on immunoSEQ multiplex PCR, and the TCRdb table lists in-frame clones only, not all of them. This sample has 140,000 to 150,000 clones, with roughly 68% found just once. The sequencing input was PBMCs. The receptors derive from a man aged 55 to 70 in good health and CMV-seronegative.

V and J are TRBV5-1 and TRBJ2-7; D perhaps matches TRBD2 (5 bases). Trimming cost V 4 bases and J 3 bases, with 11 bases left between them. This CDR3 spans 13 amino acids. The germline CDR1 and CDR2 sequences are SGHRS and YFSETQ. The CDR3 nucleotides read TGCGCCAGCAGCCCGTCCGGGGACTACGAGCAGTACTTC. Its protein is CASSPSGDYEQYF.

This sequence joins TRBV30 and TRBJ2-7; 7 bases are shared with TRBD2. CDR3 length: 15 amino acids. Germline CDR1 is GTSNPN and CDR2 is SVGIG (reference sequence). With V trimmed by 3 bases and J by 0 bases, 8 bases remained unmatched. The CDR3 nucleotides read TGTGCCTGGAGAATAAGCGGGACCGTCTCCTACGAGCAGTACTTC. It yields the protein CAWRISGTVSYEQYF.

This CDR3 is CASSQEADSNTGELFF. For the CDR3, the DNA is TGCGCCAGCAGCCAAGAGGCCGACTCGAACACCGGGGAGCTGTTTTTT. This sequence joins TRBV4-3 and TRBJ2-2; unclear D gene. The CDR3 sequence is 16 residues long. V lost 0 bases to trimming and J lost 0 bases, with 8 bases between them. Per the germline V gene, CDR1 is LGHNA and CDR2 is YSLEER.

The chain has TRBV5-4 and TRBJ2-7, with a tentative D call TRBD2 (7 bases). The CDR3 runs 16 residues. V was cut by 4 bases and J by 0 bases, with 17 bases left in between. CDR1 is SGHNT and CDR2 is YYREEE in the germline V gene (reference sequence). CDR3 DNA sequence: TGTGCCAGCAGCCTACGAGGGGGAGGGGCCTCCTACGAGCAGTACTTC. Translating gives CASSLRGGGASYEQYF.

As for this clone: Other DNA sequences of this sample code for an identical CDR3. The rearrangement links TRBV28 to TRBJ1-1; D unresolved. This CDR3 is built from 10 residues. V lost 6 bases and J 7 bases, leaving 6 bases between the germline ends. Germline loops: CDR1 MDHEN, CDR2 SYDVKM. The CDR3 DNA is TGTGCCAGCAGGCGCCGTGAAGCTTTCTTT. It yields the protein CASRRREAFF.

This chain connects TRBV27 to TRBJ2-7; TRBD2 aligns across 11 bases. V lost 5 bases, J lost 3 bases, and 9 bases stayed unmatched. Germline loops: CDR1 MNHEY, CDR2 SMNVEV (reference sequence). The CDR3 spans 16 residues. The CDR3 nucleotides read TGTGCCAGCAGTCCCACAATAGCGGGAGGGTTCTACGAGCAGTACTTC. Protein sequence: CASSPTIAGGFYEQYF.

The chain combines TRBV7-3 with TRBJ2-1; 8 bases align to TRBD2. Looked up from germline, CDR1 is SGHTA and CDR2 is FQGTGA. J lost 9 bases, V lost 4 bases, and 11 bases had no gene match. This CDR3 spans 15 amino acids. CDR3 DNA sequence: TGTGCCAGCAGCTCAATCGGACTAGCCGGGGGTGAGCAGTTCTTC. Translated: CASSSIGLAGGEQFF.

This clone came up once. The DNA for the CDR3 is TGCGCCAGCCGGACTAGCAGTATTCCAGATACGCAGTATTTT. It yields the protein CASRTSSIPDTQYF. The chain carries TRBV5-1 and TRBJ2-3, with 8 bases aligning to TRBD2. Trimming took 7 bases from V and 4 from J; bases not matched to a gene: 8. Per germline, CDR1 SGHRS and CDR2 YFSETQ. The CDR3 consists of 14 residues. The whole variable domain, remainder taken from reference TRBV5-1 and TRBJ2-3, is KAGVTQTPRYLIKTRGQQVTLSCSPISGHRSVSWYQQTPGQGLQFLFEYFSETQRNKGNFPGRFSGRQFSNSRSEMNVSTLELGDSALYLCASRTSSIPDTQYFGPGTRLTVL.

The V gene is TRBV7-9, the J gene TRBJ2-7; TRBD2 agrees at 11 bases. Per germline, CDR1 SEHNR and CDR2 FQNEAQ (reference sequence). CDR3 size: 18 residues. J was trimmed by 3 bases and V by 5 bases; bases with no gene match: 15. CDR3: CASSQLSTSGTSFYEQYF. CDR3 DNA: TGTGCCAGCAGCCAACTCTCGACTAGCGGGACATCGTTCTACGAGCAGTACTTC.

The CDR3: CASSVSMFTEAFF. Written as DNA, the CDR3 is TGTGCCAGCAGCGTATCTATGTTCACTGAAGCTTTCTTT. The J gene is TRBJ1-1, the V gene TRBV7-2; D is unresolved. CDR1 is SGHTA, CDR2 FQGNSA, per germline. CDR3 size: 13 residues. The ends were cut back, 5 bases at V and 4 bases at J, with 11 bases in the middle.

The chain recombines TRBV30 with TRBJ1-5; possible D gene TRBD1, 5 bases. CDR3 length: 13 residues. Trimming removed 1 base from V and 5 bases from J, with 9 bases in between. Germline assignment: CDR1 GTSNPN and CDR2 SVGIG (reference sequence). CDR3 DNA sequence: TGTGCCTGGAGTGACCTACAGGATCAGCCCCAGCATTTT. It codes for CAWSDLQDQPQHF.

This clone was recorded once. The rearrangement links TRBV7-2 to TRBJ2-7, with 10 bases lining up with TRBD1. There are 14 residues in the CDR3. V trimming: 5 bases; J trimming: 2 bases; junction bases outside the gene matches: 3. Germline assignment: CDR1 SGHTA and CDR2 FQGNSA. CDR3 loop: CASSPGQGAYEQYF. The DNA for the CDR3 is TGTGCCAGCAGCCCCGGACAGGGGGCCTACGAGCAGTACTTC.

This clone was recorded a few times. V usage is TRBV10-3 and J usage is TRBJ2-3, with D possibly matching TRBD1 (5 bases). V lost 8 bases and J lost 0, with 15 bases in between. The CDR3 covers 15 residues. Germline V lookup: CDR1 ENHRY, CDR2 SYGVKD. CDR3 protein: CAIVGDLLSTDTQYF. DNA for the CDR3: TGTGCCATCGTAGGGGATTTACTGAGCACAGATACGCAGTATTTT.

The V and J genes are TRBV5-4 and TRBJ1-1; possibly TRBD1 for D (6 bases). The CDR3 runs to 14 residues. Germline CDR1 and CDR2: SGHNT and YYREEE (reference sequence). The V end was cut by 4 bases, the J end by 0 bases, with 10 bases between. In DNA form, the CDR3 reads TGTGCCAGCAGCCAGGGACACTTGAACACTGAAGCTTTCTTT. This codes for CASSQGHLNTEAFF.

There are a few counts of this clone. The rearrangement joins TRBV10-1 to TRBJ2-7, with D uncertain. The length of the CDR3 is 12 residues. V was trimmed by 4 bases and J by 0 bases, leaving 4 bases between them. Germline loops: CDR1 WNHNN, CDR2 SYGVQD (reference sequence). CDR3 loop: CASSASSYEQYF. The CDR3 nucleotides are TGCGCCAGCAGTGCATCCTCCTACGAGCAGTACTTC.